These 9 T cell receptor beta chains share one sample of origin, sequenced in a study of CD8 T cells in Susac syndrome (dated by TCRdb to between 2019 and 2020). Library creation used the immunoSEQ multiplex PCR assay. RNA was extracted using the RNeasy kit, and roughly 0.5 to 1 ug of the RNA was reverse transcribed with random hexamers. The public reads were reprocessed in TCRdb via fastp at Q25 and MiXCR, keeping in-frame beta chains. A single entry per CDR3 protein holds the most common genes and DNA from its merged rows. The sample yields approximately 190,000 distinct CDR3 sequences; about 94% were counted once. Together, the top ten hold 0.098% of the sample. What was sequenced was CD4+ T cells from PBMCs. The receptors stem from a human donor with Susac syndrome.

The V gene is TRBV15, the J gene TRBJ2-3; D could derive from TRBD1 or TRBD2 (6 bases each). The CDR3 is 14 amino acids. V lost 5 bases to trimming and J lost 2 bases, with 11 bases between them. Germline assignment: CDR1 LNHNV and CDR2 YYDKDF (reference sequence). The CDR3 is CATSGGGNTDTQYF. The CDR3, as DNA: TGTGCCACCAGCGGAGGGGGGAACACAGATACGCAGTATTTT.

The chain recombines TRBV5-4 with TRBJ1-6; D is possibly TRBD1 (5 bases). This CDR3 region has 16 residues. The V end lost 4 bases, the J end lost 5 bases, and 16 bases lay between the germline ends. In germline, CDR1 is SGHNT, CDR2 YYREEE (reference sequence). Written as DNA, the CDR3 is TGTGCCAGCAGCCCGCGGGACGGCGGAAATAATTCACCCCTCCACTTT. Its protein product is CASSPRDGGNNSPLHF.

The genes are TRBV30 and TRBJ1-6; 7 nucleotides line up with TRBD1. The CDR3 spans 13 residues. Trimming cost V 0 bases and J 8 bases; bases outside gene matches: 1. From germline, CDR1 is GTSNPN and CDR2 SVGIG (reference sequence). The CDR3 DNA sequence: TGTGCCTGGAGTGTAGGGGGCGATTCACCCCTCCACTTT. It yields the protein CAWSVGGDSPLHF.

The J gene is TRBJ1-3, the V gene TRBV7-9, with D possibly TRBD1 on 5 matching bases. V lost 4 bases and J lost 4, with 11 bases in between. This CDR3 has 14 residues. Germline V CDR1 and CDR2: SEHNR, FQNEAQ (reference sequence). The chain's CDR3 is CASSSGGRGNTIYF. In DNA form, the CDR3 reads TGTGCCAGCAGCTCGGGGGGAAGAGGAAACACCATATATTTT. Full variable domain (rest looked up from reference TRBV7-9 and TRBJ1-3): DTGVSQNPRHKITKRGQNVTFRCDPISEHNRLYWYRQTLGQGPEFLTYFQNEAQLEKSRLLSDRFSAERPKGSFSTLEIQRTEQGDSAMYLCASSSGGRGNTIYFGEGSWLTVV.

This clonotype showed up just a few times. The chain uses TRBV3-1 and TRBJ2-5, with TRBD2 identical over 10 bases. The V segment lost 4 bases and the J segment 2 bases; nucleotides outside the gene matches: 4. The CDR3 sequence is 15 residues long. CDR1 LGHDT and CDR2 YNNKEL come from the germline V gene (reference sequence). The CDR3 DNA sequence: TGTGCCAGCAGCCTTCGGACTAGCGGACAAGAGACCCAGTACTTC. It encodes CASSLRTSGQETQYF.

The CDR3 sequence is CASRDLAGGGNEQFF. CDR3 DNA: TGTGCCAGCAGGGATCTAGCGGGGGGAGGCAATGAGCAGTTCTTC. This chain joins TRBV11-1 and TRBJ2-1; 11 nucleotides match TRBD2. Germline CDR1 and CDR2: SGHAT and FQDESV (reference sequence). J lost 6 bases, V lost 6 bases, and 7 bases had no gene match. The CDR3 is made up of 15 amino acids.

The chain employs TRBV29-1 and TRBJ2-2; TRBD2 might be the D (5 bases). V lost 4 bases and J lost 4, with 13 bases in between. Germline loops: CDR1 SQVTM, CDR2 ANQGSEA. CDR3 length: 14 residues. In DNA form, the CDR3 reads TGCAGCGTTGTGGTTAGCAGCGGCACCGGGGAGCTGTTTTTT. This encodes CSVVVSSGTGELFF.

The chain recombines TRBV7-9 with TRBJ2-7; D ambiguous. With 5 bases removed from V and 0 bases from J, the gap between germline ends came to 5 bases. The CDR3 is 12 amino acids. In germline, CDR1 is SEHNR, CDR2 FQNEAQ (reference sequence). The CDR3 here is CASSRSSYEQYF. The CDR3 DNA sequence: TGTGCCAGCAGCCGCAGCTCCTACGAGCAGTACTTC.

This chain links TRBV19 with TRBJ1-6, with D uncertain. The length of the CDR3 is 14 residues. Trimming took 10 bases from V and 7 from J, leaving 17 bases between them. Germline V gene sequence: CDR1 LNHDA, CDR2 SQIVND (reference sequence). CDR3 in DNA: TGTGCCACCGCCGCGGGCACTAACAATTCACCCCTCCACTTT. This sequence encodes CATAAGTNNSPLHF.